This T cell receptor beta chain was obtained from a study of cytomegalovirus exposure and HLA in healthy donors. At the level of the study: From 190 million or so T cells, an earlier analysis saw roughly 100 million unique TCR beta sequences.

The CDR3 loop spans 13 amino acids. Germline V gene lookup returns CDR1 KGHSH and CDR2 LQKENI. Trimming took off 2 bases at V and 11 bases at J, with 14 bases between the two ends. Both 60 Vbeta primers and 13 Jbeta primers went into the PCR. The protocol was immunoSEQ multiplex PCR, while the TCRdb copy is restricted to in-frame clones and leaves out a portion. The repertoire holds 150,000 or so clones, with around three quarters as singletons. Sequencing was performed on PBMCs. The sequence came from a male donor in good health and CMV-seronegative. The V gene is TRBV18, the J gene TRBJ2-3; the D gene is possibly TRBD1 (6 bases). Here the CDR3 reads CASSPGGTRGQYF. CDR3 in DNA: TGTGCCAGCTCACCAGGAGGAACCAGGGGGCAGTATTTT.